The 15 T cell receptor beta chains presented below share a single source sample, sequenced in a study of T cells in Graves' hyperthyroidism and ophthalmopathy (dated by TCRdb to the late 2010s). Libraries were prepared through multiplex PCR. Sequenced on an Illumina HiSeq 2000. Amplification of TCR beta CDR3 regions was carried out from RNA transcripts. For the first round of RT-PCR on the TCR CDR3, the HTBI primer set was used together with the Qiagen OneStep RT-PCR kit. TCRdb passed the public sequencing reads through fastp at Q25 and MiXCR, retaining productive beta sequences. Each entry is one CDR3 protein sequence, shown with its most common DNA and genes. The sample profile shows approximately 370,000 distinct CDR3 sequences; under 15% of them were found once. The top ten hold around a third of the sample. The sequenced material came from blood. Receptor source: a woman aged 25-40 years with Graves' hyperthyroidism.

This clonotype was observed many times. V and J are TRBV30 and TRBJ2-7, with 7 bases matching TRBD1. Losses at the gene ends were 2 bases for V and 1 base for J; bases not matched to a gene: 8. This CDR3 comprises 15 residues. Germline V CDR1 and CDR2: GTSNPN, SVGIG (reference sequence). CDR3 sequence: CAWSIRQGSSYEQYF. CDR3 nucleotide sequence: TGTGCCTGGAGTATCCGACAGGGATCTTCCTACGAGCAGTACTTC. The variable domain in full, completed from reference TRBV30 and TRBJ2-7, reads SQTIHQWPATLVQPVGSPLSLECTVEGTSNPNLYWYRQAAGRGLQLLFYSVGIGQISSEVPQNLSASRPQDRQFILSSKKLLLSDSGFYLCAWSIRQGSSYEQYFGPGTRLTVT.

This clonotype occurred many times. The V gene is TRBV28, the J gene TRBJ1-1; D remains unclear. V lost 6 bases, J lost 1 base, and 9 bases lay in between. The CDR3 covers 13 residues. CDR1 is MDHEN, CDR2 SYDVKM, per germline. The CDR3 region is CASSAQANTEAFF. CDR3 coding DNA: TGTGCCAGCAGCGCGCAGGCGAACACTGAAGCTTTCTTT.

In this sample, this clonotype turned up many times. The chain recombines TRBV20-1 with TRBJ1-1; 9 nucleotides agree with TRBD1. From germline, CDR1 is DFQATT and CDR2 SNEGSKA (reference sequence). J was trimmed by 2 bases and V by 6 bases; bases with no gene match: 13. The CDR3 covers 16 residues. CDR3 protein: CSASRRNRGPNTEAFF. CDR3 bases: TGCAGTGCCAGTCGTCGAAACAGGGGGCCTAACACTGAAGCTTTCTTT.

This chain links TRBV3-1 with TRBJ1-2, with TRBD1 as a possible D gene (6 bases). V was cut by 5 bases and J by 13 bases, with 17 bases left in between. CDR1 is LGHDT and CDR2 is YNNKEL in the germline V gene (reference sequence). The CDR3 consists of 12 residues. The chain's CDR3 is CASSSPTGPFTF. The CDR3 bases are TGTGCCAGCAGCTCTCCGACAGGCCCATTCACCTTC.

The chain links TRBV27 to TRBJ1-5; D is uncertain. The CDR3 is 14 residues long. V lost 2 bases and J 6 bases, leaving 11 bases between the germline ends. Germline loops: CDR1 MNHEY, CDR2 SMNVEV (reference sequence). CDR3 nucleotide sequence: TGTGCCAGCAGTTTAATTATGGGATCTCAGCCCCAGCATTTT. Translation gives CASSLIMGSQPQHF.

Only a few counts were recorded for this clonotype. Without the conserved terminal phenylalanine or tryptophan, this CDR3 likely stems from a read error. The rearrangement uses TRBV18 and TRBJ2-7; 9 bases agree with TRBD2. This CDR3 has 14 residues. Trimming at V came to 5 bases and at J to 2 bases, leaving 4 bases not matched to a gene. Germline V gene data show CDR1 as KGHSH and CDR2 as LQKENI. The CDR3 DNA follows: TGTGCCAGCTCATCTAGCGGGACAACCTACGAGCAGTACCTC. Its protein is CASSSSGTTYEQYL.

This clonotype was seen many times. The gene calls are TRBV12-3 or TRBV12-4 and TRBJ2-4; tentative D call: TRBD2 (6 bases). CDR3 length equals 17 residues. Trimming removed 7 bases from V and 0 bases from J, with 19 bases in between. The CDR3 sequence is CASTPSAGGIAKNIQYF. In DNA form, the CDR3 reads TGTGCCAGCACTCCCTCGGCGGGCGGGATAGCCAAAAACATTCAGTACTTC.

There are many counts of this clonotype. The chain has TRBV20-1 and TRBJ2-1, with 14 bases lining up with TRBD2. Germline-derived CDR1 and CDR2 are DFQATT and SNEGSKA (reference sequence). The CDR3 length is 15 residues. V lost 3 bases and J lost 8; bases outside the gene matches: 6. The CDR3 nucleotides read TGCAGTGCTAGGGGGACTAGCGGGAGTGTCTATGAGCAGTTCTTC. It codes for CSARGTSGSVYEQFF.

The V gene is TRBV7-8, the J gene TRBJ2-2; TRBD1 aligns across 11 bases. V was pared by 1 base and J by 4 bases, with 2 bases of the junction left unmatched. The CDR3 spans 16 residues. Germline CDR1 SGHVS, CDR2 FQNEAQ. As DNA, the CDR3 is TGTGCCAGCAGCTTAGTGGGGACAGGGGGCACCGGGGAGCTGTTTTTT. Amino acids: CASSLVGTGGTGELFF.

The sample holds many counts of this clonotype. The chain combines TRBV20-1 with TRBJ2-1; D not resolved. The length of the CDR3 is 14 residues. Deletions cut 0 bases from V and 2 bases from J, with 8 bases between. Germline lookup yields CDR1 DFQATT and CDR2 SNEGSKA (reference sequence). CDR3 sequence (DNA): TGCAGTGCTAGAGACCGCGAAACCTACAATGAGCAGTTCTTC. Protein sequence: CSARDRETYNEQFF.

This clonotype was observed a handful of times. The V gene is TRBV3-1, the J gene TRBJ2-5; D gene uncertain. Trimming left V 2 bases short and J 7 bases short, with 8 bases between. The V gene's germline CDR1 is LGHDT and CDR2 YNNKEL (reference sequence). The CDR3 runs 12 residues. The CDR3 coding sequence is TGTGCCAGCAGCCAATCTAAGGGGACCCAGTACTTC. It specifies CASSQSKGTQYF.

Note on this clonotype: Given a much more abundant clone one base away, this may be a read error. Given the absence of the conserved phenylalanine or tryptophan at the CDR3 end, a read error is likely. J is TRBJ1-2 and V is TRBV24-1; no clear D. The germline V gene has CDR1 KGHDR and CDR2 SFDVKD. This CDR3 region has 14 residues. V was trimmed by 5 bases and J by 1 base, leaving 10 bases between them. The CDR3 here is CATSGRVDNYGYTL. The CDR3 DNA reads TGTGCCACCAGTGGTAGGGTGGATAACTATGGCTACACCCTC.

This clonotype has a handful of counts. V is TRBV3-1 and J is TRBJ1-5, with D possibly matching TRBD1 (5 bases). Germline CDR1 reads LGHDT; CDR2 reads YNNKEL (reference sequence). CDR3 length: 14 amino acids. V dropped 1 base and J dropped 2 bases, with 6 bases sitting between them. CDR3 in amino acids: CASSQVGGNQPQHF. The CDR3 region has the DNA TGTGCCAGCAGCCAAGTAGGGGGCAATCAGCCCCAGCATTTT.

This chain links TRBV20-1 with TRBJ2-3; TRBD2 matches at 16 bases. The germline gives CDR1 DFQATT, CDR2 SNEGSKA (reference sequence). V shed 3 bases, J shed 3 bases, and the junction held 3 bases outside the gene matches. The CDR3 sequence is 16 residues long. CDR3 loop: CSASGTSGRETDTQYF. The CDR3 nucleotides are TGCAGTGCTAGCGGGACTAGCGGGAGGGAAACAGATACGCAGTATTTT.

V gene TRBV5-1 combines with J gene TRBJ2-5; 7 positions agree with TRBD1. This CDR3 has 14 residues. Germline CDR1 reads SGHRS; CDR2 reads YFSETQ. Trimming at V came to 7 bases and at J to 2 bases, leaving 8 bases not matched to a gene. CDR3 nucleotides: TGCGCCAGCCGGGGCGGACAGGCACAAGAGACCCAGTACTTC. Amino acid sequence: CASRGGQAQETQYF.